This T cell receptor beta chain was identified during a study of T cell repertoires in cytomegalovirus infection. Looking at the study overall: It was the public TCR beta signatures that indicated both CMV infection and matching HLA type.

This clonotype occurred many times. Its antigen remains unknown. The germline gives CDR1 SGHTA, CDR2 FQGNSA. Trimming cost V 3 bases and J 0 bases, with 8 bases left between them. The CDR3 runs 14 residues. Using its own MiXCR run on the reads, TCRdb lists one record per CDR3 protein. The sample has some 940,000 distinct CDR3 sequences, 30% to 40% seen once. The material sequenced was cultured CD8+ T cells from PBMCs, taken from culture after CMV antigen stimulation. The rearrangement uses TRBV7-2 and TRBJ2-5; D ambiguous. The TCR was taken from a human donor in good health (CMV status not recorded). Some clones in this sample may be carry-over from other donors' samples. DNA of the CDR3: TGTGCCAGCAGCTTTAGCTGGTACCAAGAGACCCAGTACTTC. This translates into CASSFSWYQETQYF.